This TCR beta chain was recorded in a study of metastatic and nonmetastatic thyroid tumors. About the research overall: The comparison covered peripheral blood and tumor or nodule tissue in malignant and benign thyroid patients. Broader study findings: Significantly higher TCR beta diversity was reportedly seen in malignant thyroid tumors than benign nodules, in blood and tumor.

Treatment of any kind had been given to no patient before thyroid surgery. The CDR3 is 19 amino acids. Per germline, CDR1 MNHEY and CDR2 SVGAGI. The V end was cut by 0 bases, the J end by 9 bases, with 24 bases between. TCRdb used MiXCR to call clones anew from the PCR reads. The table lists roughly 40,000 clones, around 10% of them singletons. This clone was recorded at least ten times. The antigen is not known. The chain recombines TRBV6-5 with TRBJ1-6, with no clear D. This TCR came from a male donor with papillary thyroid cancer or a benign thyroid nodule (not recorded which). Some clones in this sample may be carry-over from other donors' samples. The sequenced material came from blood. The CDR3 DNA reads as TGTGCCAGCAGTTACTCGGGGAGGACGATCCATAAGCCCAGTTCACCCCTCCACTTT. It translates to CASSYSGRTIHKPSSPLHF.